This T cell receptor beta chain was recorded in a study of cytomegalovirus exposure and HLA in healthy donors. The primer mix had 60 Vbeta and 13 Jbeta primers. The authors' processing: An analysis that came later counted some 85 million unique TCR beta chains, roughly 11 million shared. Produced via immunoSEQ multiplex PCR; TCRdb's table is partial and in-frame only. That table furnishes V, J and clone size, whereas the DNA furnished D and trimming. The sample has approximately 110,000 clones. This CDR3 is built from 14 residues. Germline V CDR1 and CDR2: MNHNS, SASEGT. V lost 6 bases to trimming and J lost 6 bases, with 17 bases between them. Though nominally healthy at sampling, donors likely had unrecorded immune exposures.

The sequenced sample was PBMCs. The gene calls are TRBV6-1 and TRBJ1-2; D perhaps matches TRBD1 (5 bases). The sequence derives from a young man in good health and CMV-seronegative. The CDR3 DNA sequence: TGTGCCAGCAGGGGGGGGTTGGGGTTGAATGGCTACACCTTC. Translation gives CASRGGLGLNGYTF.